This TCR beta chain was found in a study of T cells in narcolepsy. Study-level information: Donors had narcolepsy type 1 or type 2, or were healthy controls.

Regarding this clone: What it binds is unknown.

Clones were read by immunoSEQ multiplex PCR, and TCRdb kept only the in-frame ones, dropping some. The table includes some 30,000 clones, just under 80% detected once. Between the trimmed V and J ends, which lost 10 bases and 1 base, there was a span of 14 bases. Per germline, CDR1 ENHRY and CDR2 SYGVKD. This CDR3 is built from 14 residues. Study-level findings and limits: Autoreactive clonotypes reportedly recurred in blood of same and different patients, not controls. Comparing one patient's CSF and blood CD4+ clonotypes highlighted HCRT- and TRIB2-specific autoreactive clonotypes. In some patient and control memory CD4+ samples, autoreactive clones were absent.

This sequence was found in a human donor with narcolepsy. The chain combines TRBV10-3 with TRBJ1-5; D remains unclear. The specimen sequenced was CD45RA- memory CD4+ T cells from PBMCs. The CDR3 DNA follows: TGTGCCACTACGGACCCTGGGAGCAATCAGCCCCAGCATTTT. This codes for CATTDPGSNQPQHF.